A selection of T cell receptor beta chains follows, all from one sample in a study of identical twins. One entry per CDR3 protein, called by TCRdb with MiXCR from the 5' RACE reads. The data hold around 1.7 million distinct CDR3 sequences, with about 31% observed a single time. Material for sequencing was cord blood. The receptors were sampled from a newborn girl in good health. Both conserved end residues are part of each CDR3. D genes are given only for firm matches. Rows give clone size only sometimes, using once, few, many, or a class for an expanded clone.

TRBJ2-1 TRBD2 TRBV7-9 few CASAAKSGGEGNEQFF TGTGCCAGCGCTGCCAAAAGCGGGGGGGAGGGGAATGAGCAGTTCTTC
TRBJ2-7 - TRBV6-5 few CASSYSRRAEQYF TGTGCCAGCAGTTACTCGAGAAGGGCCGAGCAGTACTTC
TRBJ2-7 - TRBV5-1 - CASSPHGSEQYF TGCGCCAGCAGCCCACATGGCTCCGAGCAGTACTTC
TRBJ2-7 - TRBV11-2 few CASSLPQVGVYEQYF TGTGCCAGCAGCTTACCCCAGGTTGGGGTCTACGAGCAGTACTTC
TRBJ2-7 TRBD2 TRBV10-3 - CAIRTSGGPYEQYF TGTGCCATCAGAACTAGCGGGGGGCCCTACGAGCAGTACTTC
TRBJ1-1 - TRBV20-1 once CSASDGALTEAFF TGCAGTGCTAGTGATGGGGCGCTGACTGAAGCTTTCTTT
TRBJ2-3 TRBD1 TRBV2 - CASIKTGGTDTQYF TGTGCCAGCATCAAGACAGGGGGCACAGATACGCAGTATTTT
TRBJ2-7 TRBD2 TRBV2 few CASSPGLALTYYEQYF TGTGCCAGCAGCCCAGGACTAGCACTGACCTACTACGAGCAGTACTTC
TRBJ1-1 - TRBV20-1 - CSAQTEMNTEAFF TGCAGTGCTCAGACTGAGATGAACACTGAAGCTTTCTTT
TRBJ2-3 - TRBV5-1 few CASSIWAPTDTQYF TGCGCCAGCAGCATTTGGGCCCCCACAGATACGCAGTATTTT